This is a list of T cell receptor beta chains from one sample in a study of blood T cells in healthy people across ages. TCRdb reanalysed the 5' RACE reads using MiXCR and keeps one entry per CDR3 protein. The sample yields roughly 1,500,000 distinct CDR3 sequences, 34% seen once. Material: blood. These receptors were taken from a woman aged 25 to 39 in good health. Both conserved end residues are part of each CDR3. A D gene is named only where the DNA matches it firmly. Expanded clones are given a class, and other clones once, few, many or no size at all.

v_gene	j_gene	abundance	d_gene	CDR3aa	CDR3nt
TRBV28	TRBJ2-1	NA	TRBD2	CASSSFGLAGVGEQFF	TGTGCCAGCAGCAGCTTCGGACTAGCGGGAGTGGGTGAGCAGTTCTTC
TRBV5-1	TRBJ2-7	many	NA	CASSPRGGPYEQYF	TGCGCCAGCAGCCCCAGGGGTGGCCCCTACGAGCAGTACTTC
TRBV4-1	TRBJ1-1	NA	NA	CASSQDRATPNTGAFF	TGCGCCAGCAGCCAAGATCGTGCAACCCCGAACACTGGAGCTTTCTTT
TRBV20-1	TRBJ2-1	NA	NA	CSARDPSAGFYNEQFF	TGCAGTGCTAGAGATCCGAGTGCAGGCTTCTACAATGAGCAGTTCTTC
TRBV30	TRBJ1-1	NA	TRBD1	CAWRAGGTMNTEAFF	TGTGCCTGGAGAGCAGGGGGTACTATGAACACTGAAGCTTTCTTT
TRBV5-1	TRBJ2-5	NA	NA	CASRGTATTETQYF	TGCGCCAGCAGAGGTACGGCCACGACCGAGACCCAGTACTTC
TRBV3-1	TRBJ2-3	NA	NA	CASSSRSGRTQYF	TGTGCCAGCAGCTCCCGCAGCGGCAGGACGCAGTATTTT
TRBV4-1	TRBJ1-2	many	NA	CASSQGTSSYGYTF	TGCGCCAGCAGCCAAGGGACGTCATCCTATGGCTACACCTTC
TRBV4-1	TRBJ2-7	NA	TRBD2	CASSQVTGGPYYEQYF	TGCGCCAGCAGCCAAGTGACGGGAGGGCCTTACTACGAGCAGTACTTC
TRBV18	TRBJ1-5	NA	TRBD1	CASSDMSRGQKNQPQHF	TGTGCCAGCTCCGACATGTCGCGGGGACAGAAAAATCAGCCCCAGCATTTT
TRBV18	TRBJ2-4	NA	NA	CASSLLKGDAKNIQYF	TGTGCCAGCTCCCTTCTCAAAGGAGACGCTAAAAACATTCAGTACTTC
TRBV5-1	TRBJ2-7	few	NA	CASSGDLQRLRGRFSYEQYF	TGCGCCAGCAGCGGGGATTTACAGCGATTAAGGGGAAGGTTTTCCTACGAGCAGTACTTC
TRBV2	TRBJ2-7	NA	NA	CASSDGLFLAQYF	TGTGCCAGCAGTGACGGGCTATTCCTAGCCCAGTACTTC
TRBV2	TRBJ2-5	NA	NA	CASHRRGRGQETQYF	TGTGCCAGCCATCGCCGGGGGCGGGGCCAAGAGACCCAGTACTTC
TRBV2	TRBJ2-1	NA	NA	CAIESGASYNEQFF	TGTGCCATTGAGAGTGGTGCCTCCTACAATGAGCAGTTCTTC
TRBV24-1	TRBJ2-5	NA	NA	CATSDEGPPRETQYF	TGTGCCACCAGTGATGAGGGACCGCCTCGAGAGACCCAGTACTTC